This record covers a single TCR beta chain. These data come from a study of T cells after yellow fever vaccination. TCRdb re-called the 5' RACE reads through MiXCR, storing one row per CDR3 protein. The table lists around 600,000 distinct CDR3 sequences, roughly an eighth of them singletons. The length of the CDR3 is 14 residues. Germline V gives CDR1 SGHVS, CDR2 FNYEAQ. The ends lost 7 bases at V and 0 bases at J; junction bases unmatched: 3. The chain recombines TRBV7-6 with TRBJ2-1; TRBD1 aligns across 7 bases. This receptor was identified in a man aged 30 to 45 who received the YFV17D yellow fever vaccine. The input for sequencing was PBMCs, taken on the day of the yellow fever booster vaccination. CDR3 DNA sequence: TGTGCCAGCAAGGGACAGCCCTCCTACAATGAGCAGTTCTTC. Residues: CASKGQPSYNEQFF.